The clone carrying this T cell receptor (beta chain) was recorded a few times. Trimming removed 1 base from V and 5 bases from J, with 8 bases in between. The CDR3 is 13 residues long. TCRdb re-called the RT-PCR reads through MiXCR, storing one row per CDR3 protein. Of about 680,000 distinct CDR3 sequences in the sample, 14% were seen once. The chain recombines TRBV12-3 or TRBV12-4 with TRBJ2-5; D remains unclear. Source material: memory CD4+ T cells from blood. This sequence was found in a female donor in good health, serving as a healthy control. The CDR3 reads CASSLDFSETQYF. DNA of the CDR3: TGTGCCAGCAGTTTAGACTTTAGCGAGACCCAGTACTTC.